This TCR beta chain was recorded in a study of CD8+ T cells in alopecia areata. Whole-study results and caveats: Relative to mice, TCR sharing across patients was less clear, a difference possibly HLA-related. Clonality was higher in lesional than normal scalp, especially in alopecia totalis/universalis.

Extraction and reverse transcription of RNA yielded cDNA as the sequencing template. Clones were read by immunoSEQ multiplex PCR, and TCRdb kept only the in-frame ones, dropping some. This sample comprises roughly 110,000 clones, none seen once only. With regard to this clone: The antigen remains unidentified. Germline and genes here are mouse. The CDR3 extends 4 residues past the end of the read, so its final part is completed from the germline J gene.

Germline assignment: CDR1 NNHDY and CDR2 SYVADS. V lost 5 bases, J lost 0 bases, and 3 bases stayed unmatched. The CDR3 runs 15 residues. The genes are TRBV13-3 and TRBJ2-3, with 10 bases aligning to TRBD2. Sequencing used lesional skin. The sequence was obtained from a C3H/HeJ mouse with alopecia areata. The strain bears MHC haplotype H2-k. The CDR3 protein is CASSTGGVSAETLYF. CDR3 DNA (partial): TGTGCCAGCAGCACTGGGGGGGTCAGTGCAGAA.